Each of the 22 T cell receptor beta chains below was sequenced from the same sample in a study of blood T cells in healthy people across ages. The authors ran a second PCR of 7 to 11 cycles using a sample-barcoded 5' primer and a J-beta primer mix. TCRdb fed the 5' RACE reads into MiXCR, producing one record per CDR3 protein. The sample yields roughly 2 million distinct CDR3 sequences, about 49% seen once. Sequenced material: blood. Receptor source: a middle-aged woman in good health.

This sequence joins TRBV15 and TRBJ1-5; D is unresolved. With 5 bases removed from V and 3 bases from J, the gap between germline ends came to 8 bases. There are 13 residues in the CDR3. CDR1 is LNHNV, CDR2 YYDKDF, per germline (reference sequence). This chain's CDR3 is CATSPLANQPQHF. The DNA of the CDR3 is TGTGCCACCAGCCCGCTAGCCAATCAGCCCCAGCATTTT.

The chain combines TRBV20-1 with TRBJ2-5, with TRBD1 as a possible D gene (5 bases). V lost 0 bases and J 7 bases, leaving 15 bases between the germline ends. This CDR3 has 14 residues. Per the germline V gene, CDR1 is DFQATT and CDR2 is SNEGSKA (reference sequence). The CDR3 loop is CSARDPGYGGTQYF. CDR3 DNA: TGCAGTGCTAGAGATCCAGGGTACGGCGGGACCCAGTACTTC.

Remarks on this clonotype: A clone one base away is much larger, so this may be a read error. The genes are TRBV7-2 and TRBJ2-5, with 11 nucleotides matching TRBD2. The CDR3 runs to 15 residues. Germline-derived CDR1 and CDR2 are SGHTA and FQGNSA. CDR3 nucleotides: TGTGCCGGCAGCTTAACTAGCGGGGGCGGGGAGACCCAGTACTTC. Encoded protein: CAGSLTSGGGETQYF.

V usage is TRBV6-2 or TRBV6-3 and J usage is TRBJ2-3; 8 positions match TRBD1. CDR1 MNHEY and CDR2 SVGEGT come from the germline V gene. With V trimmed by 6 bases and J by 1 base, 9 bases remained unmatched. The CDR3 length is 16 residues. DNA of the CDR3: TGTGCCAGCAGACGCATCGGGACAGGCGGCACAGATACGCAGTATTTT. Its translation is CASRRIGTGGTDTQYF.

The chain carries TRBV6-6 and TRBJ2-1; 11 nucleotides agree with TRBD2. CDR1 and CDR2 (germline): MNHNY, SVGAGI (reference sequence). The V segment lost 5 bases and the J segment 4 bases; nucleotides outside the gene matches: 7. The CDR3 extends over 16 amino acids. DNA of the CDR3: TGTGCCAGCAGTGGGACTAGCGGAGATCGTTACAATGAGCAGTTCTTC. As protein: CASSGTSGDRYNEQFF.

This CDR3 reads CASSQGRTVNYGYTF. The CDR3 DNA is TGCGCCAGCAGCCAAGGGCGGACGGTGAACTATGGCTACACCTTC. This chain connects TRBV4-3 to TRBJ1-2; D is unclear. V was clipped by 1 base and J by 2 bases, with 11 bases between them. Germline V CDR1 and CDR2: LGHNA, YSLEER. The CDR3 loop spans 15 amino acids.

The rearrangement uses TRBV7-9 and TRBJ2-1, with TRBD2 matching 7 bases. Germline CDR1 SEHNR, CDR2 FQNEAQ (reference sequence). This CDR3 region has 15 residues. Trimming removed 5 bases from V and 8 bases from J; junction bases left unmatched: 12. CDR3 amino acids: CASSLGLSGVDEQFF. The CDR3 nucleotides are TGTGCCAGCAGCCTGGGACTATCCGGGGTCGATGAGCAGTTCTTC. Supplemented by reference TRBV7-9 and TRBJ2-1, the full variable domain reads DTGVSQNPRHKITKRGQNVTFRCDPISEHNRLYWYRQTLGQGPEFLTYFQNEAQLEKSRLLSDRFSAERPKGSFSTLEIQRTEQGDSAMYLCASSLGLSGVDEQFFGPGTRLTVL.

The chain recombines TRBV7-2 with TRBJ2-1, with unresolved D. The germline CDR1 and CDR2 sequences are SGHTA and FQGNSA. The length of the CDR3 is 13 residues. With 8 bases removed from V and 0 bases from J, the gap between germline ends came to 8 bases. The DNA for the CDR3 is TGTGCCAGCGGTTTCCTCTCCTACAATGAGCAGTTCTTC. It encodes CASGFLSYNEQFF.

This clonotype has more than one count but fewer than ten. The CDR3 region has the DNA TGCGCCAGCAGCCCAACCGGGACAGGGGGAGAGCAGTACTTC. Its protein is CASSPTGTGGEQYF. This sequence joins TRBV5-1 and TRBJ2-7, with 11 bases that match TRBD1. CDR1 and CDR2 from the germline V gene are SGHRS and YFSETQ. J lost 7 bases, V lost 4 bases, and 7 bases had no gene match. The CDR3 is 14 amino acids. The full variable domain, its missing parts supplied by reference TRBV5-1 and TRBJ2-7, is KAGVTQTPRYLIKTRGQQVTLSCSPISGHRSVSWYQQTPGQGLQFLFEYFSETQRNKGNFPGRFSGRQFSNSRSEMNVSTLELGDSALYLCASSPTGTGGEQYFGPGTRLTVT.

The gene calls are TRBV4-3 and TRBJ2-1; D might be TRBD1 (6 bases). This CDR3 spans 15 amino acids. V gave up 0 bases and J gave up 13 bases, with 19 bases separating them. The germline gives CDR1 LGHNA, CDR2 YSLEER. CDR3 coding DNA: TGCGCCAGCAGCCAAGACGTCTCAGGGGTTGGGGTTCAGTTCTTC. Amino acids: CASSQDVSGVGVQFF.

V is TRBV7-2 and J is TRBJ2-1; D is unclear. There are 15 residues in the CDR3. Germline values: CDR1 SGHTA, CDR2 FQGNSA. V shed 1 base and J shed 4 bases, with 11 bases lying between them. CDR3 protein: CASSLEVAGYNEQFF. In DNA, the CDR3 is TGTGCCAGCAGCTTAGAAGTAGCCGGATACAATGAGCAGTTCTTC.

The chain uses TRBV10-3 and TRBJ1-5; no firm D call. The CDR3 is 12 amino acids. The V end lost 1 base, the J end lost 12 bases, and 10 bases lay between the germline ends. CDR1 ENHRY and CDR2 SYGVKD come from the germline V gene. The CDR3 loop is CAISEYGEFQHF. As DNA, the CDR3 is TGTGCCATCAGTGAGTACGGGGAATTCCAGCATTTT.

As concerns this clonotype: A much larger clone is a single base away; this may be a read error. V is TRBV11-3 and J is TRBJ2-7; D remains ambiguous. The germline V gene encodes CDR1 SGHNT and CDR2 YENEEA. The V end lost 1 base, the J end lost 0 bases, and 10 bases lay between the germline ends. There are 15 residues in the CDR3. CDR3 sequence (DNA): TGTGCCAGCAGCTTAGTAGGGTCGGCCTCCTACGAGCAGTACTTC. It codes for CASSLVGSASYEQYF.

This chain uses TRBV4-2 with TRBJ2-6; the D is unclear. Per germline, CDR1 LGHNA and CDR2 YNFKEQ. The CDR3 loop spans 14 amino acids. V gave up 0 bases and J gave up 4 bases, with 4 bases separating them. The CDR3 DNA reads TGTGCCAGCAGCCAAGACTTAGGGGCCAACGTCCTGACTTTC. Protein: CASSQDLGANVLTF.

This clonotype was seen a handful of times. This rearrangement joins TRBV24-1 to TRBJ2-1, with 7 positions matching TRBD2. J was trimmed by 10 bases and V by 1 base; bases with no gene match: 3. CDR1 and CDR2 (germline): KGHDR, SFDVKD. This CDR3 comprises 13 residues. CDR3 region: CATSDFWGGEQFF. In nucleotides, the CDR3 is TGTGCCACCAGTGATTTTTGGGGGGGGGAGCAGTTCTTC.

The V call is TRBV29-1, the J call TRBJ2-7, with TRBD1 matching over 11 bases. Germline trimming cut 2 bases from V and 4 bases from J; bases unmatched to any gene: 7. The germline V gene encodes CDR1 SQVTM and CDR2 ANQGSEA. There are 15 residues in the CDR3. CDR3 sequence: CSVERGDRGMYEQYF. The CDR3 DNA reads as TGCAGCGTTGAAAGGGGGGACAGGGGGATGTACGAGCAGTACTTC.

The J gene is TRBJ1-6, the V gene TRBV4-1, with 7 bases that match TRBD1. The CDR3 length is 17 residues. V lost 0 bases, J lost 4 bases, and 6 bases stayed unmatched. Germline CDR1 reads MGHRA; CDR2 reads YSYEKL. The CDR3: CASSQEGLGQYNSPLHF. In DNA form, the CDR3 reads TGCGCCAGCAGCCAAGAGGGTTTGGGACAGTATAATTCACCCCTCCACTTT.

This clonotype was counted once. The chain joins TRBV27 to TRBJ2-7; D is unclear. CDR1 is MNHEY, CDR2 SMNVEV, per germline (reference sequence). This CDR3 comprises 14 residues. V lost 4 bases to trimming and J lost 2 bases, with 12 bases between them. CDR3 in amino acids: CASSWTIGPYEQYF. DNA for the CDR3: TGTGCCAGCAGTTGGACCATTGGACCCTACGAGCAGTACTTC.

The CDR3 DNA sequence: TGTGCCATCAACCCCCTCCACTTT. Protein: CAINPLHF. The chain couples TRBV10-3 to TRBJ1-6; D not resolved. V was pared by 7 bases and J by 13 bases, with 2 bases between. The germline V gene encodes CDR1 ENHRY and CDR2 SYGVKD. The CDR3 extends over 8 amino acids.

This rearrangement joins TRBV29-1 to TRBJ2-5; 7 nucleotides match TRBD1. The CDR3 contains 14 residues. V was clipped by 3 bases and J by 5 bases; unmatched bases: 9. Germline V gene sequence: CDR1 SQVTM, CDR2 ANQGSEA. The CDR3 sequence: CSVDNRDSGETQYF. For the CDR3, the DNA is TGCAGCGTTGATAACCGGGACAGTGGGGAGACCCAGTACTTC.

This chain uses TRBV21-1 with TRBJ2-1. TRBV21-1 is noted as a pseudogene. The CDR3 length is 14 residues. The CDR3 sequence is CASSQRGSHNEQFF. CDR3 in DNA: TGTGCCAGCAGCCAAAGGGGATCGCACAATGAGCAGTTCTTC.

This clonotype has a handful of counts. The rearrangement uses TRBV28 and TRBJ2-1; 9 bases agree with TRBD1. CDR1 is MDHEN and CDR2 is SYDVKM in the germline V gene. This CDR3 has 19 residues. V shed 6 bases and J 0 bases; nucleotides not matched to a gene: 15. The CDR3 is CASSPYIYETGGSYNEQFF. CDR3 DNA: TGTGCCAGCAGCCCTTATATATATGAGACAGGGGGCTCCTACAATGAGCAGTTCTTC. The variable domain in full, completed from reference TRBV28 and TRBJ2-1, reads DVKVTQSSRYLVKRTGEKVFLECVQDMDHENMFWYRQDPGLGLRLIYFSYDVKMKEKGDIPEGYSVSREKKERFSLILESASTNQTSMYLCASSPYIYETGGSYNEQFFGPGTRLTVL.